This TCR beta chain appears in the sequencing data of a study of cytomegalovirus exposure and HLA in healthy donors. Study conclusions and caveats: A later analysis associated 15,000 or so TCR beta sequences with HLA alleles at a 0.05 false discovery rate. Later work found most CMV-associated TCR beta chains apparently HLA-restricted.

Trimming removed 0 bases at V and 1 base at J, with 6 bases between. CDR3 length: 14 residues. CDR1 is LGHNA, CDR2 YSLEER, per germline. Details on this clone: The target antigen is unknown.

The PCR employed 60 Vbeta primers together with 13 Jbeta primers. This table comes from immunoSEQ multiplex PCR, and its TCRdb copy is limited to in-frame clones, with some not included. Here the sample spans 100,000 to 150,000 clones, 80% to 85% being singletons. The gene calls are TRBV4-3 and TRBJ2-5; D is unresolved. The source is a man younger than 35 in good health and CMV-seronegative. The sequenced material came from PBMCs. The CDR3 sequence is CASSQDFSQETQYF. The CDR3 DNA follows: TGCGCCAGCAGCCAAGATTTCAGCCAAGAGACCCAGTACTTC.